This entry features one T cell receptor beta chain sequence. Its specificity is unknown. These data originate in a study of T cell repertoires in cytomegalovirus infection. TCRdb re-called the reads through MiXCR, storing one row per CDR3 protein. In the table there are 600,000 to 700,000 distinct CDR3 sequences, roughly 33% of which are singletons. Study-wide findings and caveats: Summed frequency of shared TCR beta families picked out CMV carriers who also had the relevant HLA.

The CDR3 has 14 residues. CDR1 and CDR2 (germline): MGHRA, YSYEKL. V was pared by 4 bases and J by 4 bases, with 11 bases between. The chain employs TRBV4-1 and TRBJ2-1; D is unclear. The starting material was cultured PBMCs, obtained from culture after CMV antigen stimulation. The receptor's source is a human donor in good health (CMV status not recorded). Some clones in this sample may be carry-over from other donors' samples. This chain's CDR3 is CASSLDLRYNEQFF. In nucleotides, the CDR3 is TGCGCCAGCAGCCTCGACCTCAGGTACAATGAGCAGTTCTTC.